The 3 T cell receptor beta chains below all came from one sample that was sequenced in a study of T cells after posttransplantation cyclophosphamide. The naive gate required viable CD3+CD4+ or CD3+CD8+ cells with CCR7+CD45RA+CD45RO-CD95-CD27+CD28+ phenotype. Sequencing was performed with immunoSEQ multiplex PCR; in TCRdb, only in-frame clones are kept and a portion is missing. The sample shows about 9,700 clones, roughly 98% of them seen only once. The sequenced sample consisted of naive CD4+ T cells sorted from PBMCs. Receptors originate from a woman aged 55-75 years in good health, CMV-negative, and a related stem cell transplant donor.

V and J are TRBV28 and TRBJ2-1, with 11 nucleotides matching TRBD2. This CDR3 has 17 residues. Germline CDR1 MDHEN, CDR2 SYDVKM. J lost 3 bases, V lost 6 bases, and 10 bases had no gene match. CDR3 in amino acids: CASRDTSGSSIYNEQFF. Here the CDR3 DNA reads TGTGCCAGCAGAGATACTAGCGGGAGCTCAATCTACAATGAGCAGTTCTTC.

This rearrangement joins TRBV30 to TRBJ1-5; weak D call: TRBD1 (5 bases). V was clipped by 1 base and J by 6 bases, with 16 bases between them. CDR3 size: 15 residues. Per the germline V gene, CDR1 is GTSNPN and CDR2 is SVGIG (reference sequence). In DNA form, the CDR3 reads TGTGCCTGGAGTGGTGGCCGGGGGACGGCTCAGCCCCAGCATTTT. Protein product: CAWSGGRGTAQPQHF.

The chain uses TRBV10-3 and TRBJ2-1; maybe TRBD1 (6 bases). V shed 2 bases and J shed 3 bases, with 14 bases lying between them. Per germline, CDR1 ENHRY and CDR2 SYGVKD. The CDR3 extends over 16 amino acids. The CDR3 is CAISETRQVIYNEQFF. The CDR3, as DNA: TGTGCCATCAGTGAGACCCGACAGGTTATCTACAATGAGCAGTTCTTC.